This T cell receptor (beta chain) was found in a study of vaccination and CD4 T cells after COVID-19. Overall study context: Comprising six males and four females, the convalescent participants counted two Hispanic individuals among them. Early (day 14) and late (days 161 to 241) post-vaccine samples came from a few convalescent patients.

The CDR3 runs to 18 residues. Germline V CDR1 and CDR2: DFQATT, SNEGSKA (reference sequence). V trimming: 0 bases; J trimming: 3 bases; junction bases outside the gene matches: 12. The study, taken as a whole, reports: Spike mono-reactivity was found in 304 of the 307 vaccine-specific clones identified in convalescent patients.

A single record per CDR3 protein comes from TCRdb applying MiXCR to the PCR reads. The sample lists just over 35,000 distinct CDR3 sequences; around 39% were seen once. Time point: late sampling 161 to 241 days after vaccination in three convalescent patients. A remark on this clonotype: The antigen is undetermined.

This TCR derives from a human donor who had recovered from COVID-19. The chain has TRBV20-1 and TRBJ2-2, with 8 bases fitting TRBD2. The input for sequencing was CD4+ T cells from blood, taken about 7 months after SARS-CoV-2 vaccination. CDR3 loop: CSARDFSPGGSDTGELFF. Written as DNA, the CDR3 is TGCAGTGCTAGAGATTTTTCCCCGGGAGGGTCGGACACCGGGGAGCTGTTTTTT.